The rows below give T cell receptor beta chains drawn from one sample of a study of blood T cell repertoires in COVID-19. Sequencing was performed with immunoSEQ multiplex PCR; in TCRdb, only in-frame clones are kept and a portion is missing. The sample includes about 360,000 clones, less than 90% of them seen just once. The material sequenced was peripheral blood. The receptor set was obtained from a woman aged 55-70 years with COVID-19, enrolled during active disease. The CDR3 runs from the conserved cysteine through the conserved F or W. D genes are given only for firm matches. Clone size appears in some rows only: once, few, many, or a class for an expanded clone.

D: TRBD2; V: TRBV11-3; J: TRBJ2-7; size: NA; CDR3: CASSLRETYEQYF; DNA: TGTGCCAGCAGCTTGCGGGAGACCTACGAGCAGTACTTC
D: NA; V: TRBV9; J: TRBJ1-2; size: NA; CDR3: CASSVSRQGGGYTF; DNA: TGTGCCAGCAGCGTCTCCCGGCAGGGTGGTGGCTACACCTTC
D: TRBD1; V: TRBV4-3; J: TRBJ1-2; size: once; CDR3: CASSQTGVVGYTF; DNA: TGCGCCAGCAGCCAAACAGGGGTGGTAGGCTACACCTTC
D: NA; V: TRBV2; J: TRBJ1-2; size: NA; CDR3: CASSENGEGGYTF; DNA: TGTGCCAGCAGTGAAAACGGGGAGGGAGGCTACACCTTC
D: NA; V: TRBV19; J: TRBJ1-1; size: NA; CDR3: CASSIRSMNTEAFF; DNA: TGTGCCAGTAGTATACGGAGCATGAACACTGAAGCTTTCTTT
D: NA; V: TRBV19; J: TRBJ1-1; size: NA; CDR3: CASSPPGQNTEAFF; DNA: TGTGCCAGTAGTCCTCCGGGACAGAACACTGAAGCTTTCTTT
D: NA; V: TRBV7-2; J: TRBJ2-3; size: few; CDR3: CASGGFVTDTQYF; DNA: TGTGCCAGCGGAGGCTTTGTCACAGATACGCAGTATTTT
D: NA; V: TRBV5-1; J: TRBJ2-5; size: NA; CDR3: CASSIGQLQETQYF; DNA: TGCGCCAGCAGCATCGGACAGCTACAAGAGACCCAGTACTTC
D: TRBD1; V: TRBV19; J: TRBJ2-5; size: NA; CDR3: CASSSQGGTETQYF; DNA: TGTGCCAGTAGCTCCCAAGGGGGCACTGAGACCCAGTACTTC
D: NA; V: TRBV7-2; J: TRBJ2-3; size: NA; CDR3: CASSLGAADTQYF; DNA: TGTGCCAGCAGCTTGGGGGCGGCAGATACGCAGTATTTT
D: TRBD2; V: TRBV6-2/TRBV6-3; J: TRBJ2-7; size: NA; CDR3: CASSYPFSGGSYEQYF; DNA: TGTGCCAGCAGTTATCCCTTTAGCGGGGGATCCTACGAGCAGTACTTC
D: NA; V: TRBV4-2; J: TRBJ1-2; size: NA; CDR3: CASSQDRADNYGYTF; DNA: TGTGCCAGCAGCCAAGACAGGGCAGACAACTATGGCTACACCTTC
D: NA; V: TRBV5-6; J: TRBJ2-3; size: NA; CDR3: CASIRGGFGSADTQYF; DNA: TGTGCCAGCATCCGCGGGGGCTTCGGCTCTGCAGATACGCAGTATTTT
D: TRBD2; V: TRBV7-3; J: TRBJ2-1; size: NA; CDR3: CASSLLAGVNEQFF; DNA: TGTGCCAGCAGCTTGCTAGCGGGGGTGAATGAGCAGTTCTTC
D: NA; V: TRBV12-3/TRBV12-4; J: TRBJ2-3; size: NA; CDR3: CASSISGIQYF; DNA: TGTGCCAGCAGTATTTCCGGGATACAGTATTTT
D: NA; V: TRBV7-3; J: TRBJ2-7; size: NA; CDR3: CASSLCWALPSYEQYF; DNA: TGTGCCAGCAGCTTATGTTGGGCCCTTCCCTCCTACGAGCAGTACTTC
D: NA; V: TRBV2; J: TRBJ2-1; size: NA; CDR3: CASRDGLGQFF; DNA: TGTGCCAGCAGAGACGGACTTGGGCAGTTCTTC
D: TRBD2; V: TRBV2; J: TRBJ2-1; size: NA; CDR3: CASSGTSGSGEQFF; DNA: TGTGCCAGCTCCGGGACTAGCGGCTCGGGTGAGCAGTTCTTC
D: NA; V: TRBV5-1; J: TRBJ1-2; size: NA; CDR3: CASSLTTSATAYGYTF; DNA: TGCGCCAGCAGCTTGACCACATCCGCGACAGCCTATGGCTACACCTTC
D: NA; V: TRBV7-2; J: TRBJ2-1; size: NA; CDR3: CASSLEGGPYNEQFF; DNA: TGTGCCAGCAGCTTAGAAGGGGGACCCTACAATGAGCAGTTCTTC
D: TRBD1; V: TRBV11-2; J: TRBJ1-1; size: NA; CDR3: CASLETGGTTEAFF; DNA: TGTGCCAGCCTGGAGACAGGGGGGACAACTGAAGCTTTCTTT
D: TRBD1; V: TRBV30; J: TRBJ1-4; size: NA; CDR3: CAWSTGQAGNEKLFF; DNA: TGTGCCTGGAGCACCGGACAGGCGGGTAATGAAAAACTGTTTTTT
D: TRBD2; V: TRBV10-2; J: TRBJ2-1; size: NA; CDR3: CASSENNPRGWSYNEQFF; DNA: TGCGCCAGCAGTGAGAACAATCCGCGGGGGTGGTCCTACAATGAGCAGTTCTTC
D: NA; V: TRBV30; J: TRBJ2-5; size: NA; CDR3: CAWIRGTNAQETQYF; DNA: TGTGCCTGGATTAGGGGAACAAACGCCCAAGAGACCCAGTACTTC
D: NA; V: TRBV6-5; J: TRBJ2-6; size: NA; CDR3: CASSYSGEGANVLTF; DNA: TGTGCCAGCAGTTACTCCGGGGAAGGGGCCAACGTCCTGACTTTC
D: NA; V: TRBV13; J: TRBJ2-3; size: NA; CDR3: CASSFSSTDTQYF; DNA: TGTGCCAGCAGCTTTTCTAGCACAGATACGCAGTATTTT
D: TRBD1; V: TRBV11-3; J: TRBJ2-7; size: NA; CDR3: CASSPLGQGAPYEQYF; DNA: TGTGCCAGCAGCCCTTTGGGACAGGGGGCCCCCTACGAGCAGTACTTC
D: TRBD1; V: TRBV5-1; J: TRBJ1-2; size: NA; CDR3: CASSATGQGARGYTF; DNA: TGCGCCAGCAGCGCGACCGGACAGGGGGCGAGAGGCTACACCTTC
D: TRBD1; V: TRBV19; J: TRBJ1-1; size: NA; CDR3: CASSGQGYTEAFF; DNA: TGTGCCAGTAGTGGACAGGGGTACACTGAAGCTTTCTTT
D: NA; V: TRBV10-3; J: TRBJ2-2; size: NA; CDR3: CAITKTGNTGELFF; DNA: TGTGCCATCACTAAGACGGGGAACACCGGGGAGCTGTTTTTT
D: TRBD2; V: TRBV27; J: TRBJ2-2; size: NA; CDR3: CASSSFVRGSTGELFF; DNA: TGTGCCAGCAGTTCCTTTGTGCGGGGGTCCACCGGGGAGCTGTTTTTT
D: NA; V: TRBV2; J: TRBJ2-7; size: NA; CDR3: CASSEFVTSSYEQYF; DNA: TGTGCCAGCAGTGAATTTGTCACGAGCTCCTACGAGCAGTACTTC
D: TRBD1; V: TRBV30; J: TRBJ2-7; size: NA; CDR3: CAWSVRDRGLEQYF; DNA: TGTGCCTGGAGTGTTAGGGACAGGGGGCTCGAGCAGTACTTC
D: NA; V: TRBV18; J: TRBJ1-4; size: NA; CDR3: CASSPLEGANEKLFF; DNA: TGTGCCAGCTCACCGTTGGAGGGAGCTAATGAAAAACTGTTTTTT
D: TRBD1; V: TRBV4-1; J: TRBJ2-3; size: NA; CDR3: CASSHEGQGFPDTQYF; DNA: TGCGCCAGCAGCCATGAGGGACAGGGGTTTCCAGATACGCAGTATTTT